This T cell receptor (beta chain) was recovered during a study of human T cells and chemical hapten exposure. Overall study: The sensitizer, 2% DPC, was used on approximately 2 cm by approximately 2 cm of upper inner arm skin. Findings and caveats of the study: The study found that DPC sensitization did not change TCRs above 1 in 1000 frequency.

This CDR3 contains 14 residues. Germline CDR1 is SGDLS and CDR2 is YYNGEE. Trimming cost V 5 bases and J 1 base; bases outside gene matches: 0. This sample's time point: patch test 3, about 24 weeks after DPC sensitization. Treatment in this sample: therapeutic diphenylcyclopropenone sensitization with weekly scalp DPC. Each patch test followed a blood draw. Total RNA extraction was carried out from unfractionated whole blood. Each CDR3 protein gets one entry after TCRdb re-called the RACE reads with MiXCR. Of about 84,000 distinct CDR3 sequences listed, approximately 10% are singletons. As regards this clonotype: Its antigen remains unidentified.

The clonotype was recovered from a woman between 50 and 59 years old with alopecia areata. Some clones in this sample may be carry-over from other donors' samples. The V and J genes are TRBV9 and TRBJ2-2, with TRBD2 matching over 9 bases. The input for sequencing was whole blood, taken in connection with sensitization to the hapten diphenylcyclopropenone (DPC). The CDR3 protein is CASRTSGNTGELFF. CDR3 DNA sequence: TGTGCCAGCAGGACTAGCGGGAACACCGGGGAGCTGTTTTTT.